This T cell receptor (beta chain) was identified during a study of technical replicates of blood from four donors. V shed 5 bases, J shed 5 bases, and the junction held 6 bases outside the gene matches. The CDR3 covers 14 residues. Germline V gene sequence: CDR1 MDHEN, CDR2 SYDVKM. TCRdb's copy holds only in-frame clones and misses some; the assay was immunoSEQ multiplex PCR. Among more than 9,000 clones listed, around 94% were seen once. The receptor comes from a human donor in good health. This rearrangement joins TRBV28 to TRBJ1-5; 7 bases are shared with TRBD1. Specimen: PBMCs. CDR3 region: CASSLDRSDQPQHF. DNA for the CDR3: TGTGCCAGCAGTCTGGACAGGAGTGATCAGCCCCAGCATTTT.